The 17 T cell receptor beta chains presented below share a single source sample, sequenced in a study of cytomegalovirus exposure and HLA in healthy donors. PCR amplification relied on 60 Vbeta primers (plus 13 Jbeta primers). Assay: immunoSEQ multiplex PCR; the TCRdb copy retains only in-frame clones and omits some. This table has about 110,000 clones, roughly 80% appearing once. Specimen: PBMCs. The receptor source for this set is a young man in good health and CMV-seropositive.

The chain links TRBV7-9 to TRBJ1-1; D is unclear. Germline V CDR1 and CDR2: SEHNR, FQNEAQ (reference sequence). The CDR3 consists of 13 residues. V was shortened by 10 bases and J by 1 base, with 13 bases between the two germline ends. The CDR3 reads CATILRPNTEAFF. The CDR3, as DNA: TGTGCCACCATCCTGCGGCCGAACACTGAAGCTTTCTTT.

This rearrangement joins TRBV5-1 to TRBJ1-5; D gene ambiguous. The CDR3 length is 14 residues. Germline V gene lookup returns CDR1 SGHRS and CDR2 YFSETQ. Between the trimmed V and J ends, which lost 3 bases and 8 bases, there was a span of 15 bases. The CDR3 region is CASSWGGGPEPQHF. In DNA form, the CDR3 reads TGCGCCAGCAGCTGGGGAGGAGGACCGGAGCCCCAGCATTTT.

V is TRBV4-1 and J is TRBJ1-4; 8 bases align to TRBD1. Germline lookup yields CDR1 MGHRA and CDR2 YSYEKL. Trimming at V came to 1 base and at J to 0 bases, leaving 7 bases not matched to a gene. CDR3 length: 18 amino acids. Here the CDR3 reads CASSQGTGIRATNEKLFF. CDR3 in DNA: TGCGCCAGCAGCCAAGGGACAGGGATACGCGCAACTAATGAAAAACTGTTTTTT.

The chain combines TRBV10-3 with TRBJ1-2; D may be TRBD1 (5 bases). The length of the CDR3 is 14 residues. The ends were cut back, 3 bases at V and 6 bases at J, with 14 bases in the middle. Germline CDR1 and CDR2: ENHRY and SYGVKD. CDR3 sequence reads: CAISDLWGDHGYTF. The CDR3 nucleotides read TGTGCCATCAGTGACCTTTGGGGGGACCATGGCTACACCTTC.

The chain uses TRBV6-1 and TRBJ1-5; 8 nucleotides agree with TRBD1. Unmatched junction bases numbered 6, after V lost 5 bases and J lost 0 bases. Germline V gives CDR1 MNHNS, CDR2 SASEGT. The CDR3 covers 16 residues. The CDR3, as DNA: TGTGCCAGCAGTAAAGGGACAGGTGGTAGCAATCAGCCCCAGCATTTT. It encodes CASSKGTGGSNQPQHF.

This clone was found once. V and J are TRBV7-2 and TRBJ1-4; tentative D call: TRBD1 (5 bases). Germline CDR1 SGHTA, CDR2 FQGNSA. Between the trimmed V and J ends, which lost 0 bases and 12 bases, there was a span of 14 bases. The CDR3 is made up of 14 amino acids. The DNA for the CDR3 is TGTGCCAGCAGCTTAGCCGGACGATGGGGGGAACTGTTTTTT. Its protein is CASSLAGRWGELFF.

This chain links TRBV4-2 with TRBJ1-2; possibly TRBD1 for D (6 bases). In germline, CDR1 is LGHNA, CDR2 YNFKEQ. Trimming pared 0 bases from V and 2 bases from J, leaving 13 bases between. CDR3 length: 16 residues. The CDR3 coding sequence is TGTGCCAGCAGCCAAGACCCGAGGGGGTCAAACTATGGCTACACCTTC. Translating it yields CASSQDPRGSNYGYTF.

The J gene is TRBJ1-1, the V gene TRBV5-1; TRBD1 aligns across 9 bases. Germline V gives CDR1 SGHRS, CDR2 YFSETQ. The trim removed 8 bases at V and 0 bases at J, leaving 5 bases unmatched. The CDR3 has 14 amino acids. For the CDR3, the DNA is TGCGCCAGTCATACAGGGGGCTTGAACACTGAAGCTTTCTTT. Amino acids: CASHTGGLNTEAFF.

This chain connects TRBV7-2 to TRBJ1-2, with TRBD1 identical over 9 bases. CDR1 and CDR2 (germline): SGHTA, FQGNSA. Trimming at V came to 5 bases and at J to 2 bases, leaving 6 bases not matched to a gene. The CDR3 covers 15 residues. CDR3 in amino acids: CASSPRTGVNYGYTF. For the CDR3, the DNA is TGTGCCAGCAGCCCCCGGACAGGGGTAAACTATGGCTACACCTTC. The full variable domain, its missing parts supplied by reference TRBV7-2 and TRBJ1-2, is GAGVSQSPSNKVTEKGKDVELRCDPISGHTALYWYRQSLGQGLEFLIYFQGNSAPDKSGLPSDRFSAERTGGSVSTLTIQRTQQEDSAVYLCASSPRTGVNYGYTFGSGTRLTVV.

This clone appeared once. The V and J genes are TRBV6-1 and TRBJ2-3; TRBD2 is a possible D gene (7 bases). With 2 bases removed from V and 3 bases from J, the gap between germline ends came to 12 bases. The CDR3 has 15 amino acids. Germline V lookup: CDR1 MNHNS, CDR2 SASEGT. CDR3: CASSEWGGRTDTQYF. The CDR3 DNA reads TGTGCCAGCAGTGAATGGGGGGGGCGGACAGATACGCAGTATTTT.

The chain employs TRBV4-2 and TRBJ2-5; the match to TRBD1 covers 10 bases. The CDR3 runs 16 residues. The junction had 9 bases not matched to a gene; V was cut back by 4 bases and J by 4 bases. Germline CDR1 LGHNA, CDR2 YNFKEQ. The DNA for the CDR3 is TGTGCCAGCAGCCCTGGGACAGGGGAGTGGGGAGAGACCCAGTACTTC. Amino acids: CASSPGTGEWGETQYF.

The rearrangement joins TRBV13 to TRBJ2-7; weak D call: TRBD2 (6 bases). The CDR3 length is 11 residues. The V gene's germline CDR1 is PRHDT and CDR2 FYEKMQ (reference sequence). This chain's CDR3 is CAPGDFYEQYF. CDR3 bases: TGTGCGCCCGGGGACTTCTACGAGCAGTACTTC.

CDR3 in amino acids: CASSIRLPSYEQYF. CDR3 sequence (DNA): TGTGCCAGTAGTATTCGTCTACCTTCCTACGAGCAGTACTTC. The chain uses TRBV19 and TRBJ2-7; D ambiguous. The CDR3 runs to 14 residues. Trimming pared 3 bases from V and 1 base from J, leaving 10 bases between. The germline V gene has CDR1 LNHDA and CDR2 SQIVND (reference sequence).

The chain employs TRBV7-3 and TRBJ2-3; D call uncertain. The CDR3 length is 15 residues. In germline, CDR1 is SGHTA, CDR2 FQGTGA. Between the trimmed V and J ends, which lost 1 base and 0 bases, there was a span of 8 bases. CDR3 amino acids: CASSLMGMSTDTQYF. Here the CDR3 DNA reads TGTGCCAGCAGCTTAATGGGCATGAGCACAGATACGCAGTATTTT.

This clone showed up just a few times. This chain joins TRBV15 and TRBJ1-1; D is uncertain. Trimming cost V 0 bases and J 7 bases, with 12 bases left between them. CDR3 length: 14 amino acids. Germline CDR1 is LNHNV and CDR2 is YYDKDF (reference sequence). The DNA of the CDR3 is TGTGCCACCAGCAGAGATAGGCGGTGGAGTGAAGCTTTCTTT. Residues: CATSRDRRWSEAFF.

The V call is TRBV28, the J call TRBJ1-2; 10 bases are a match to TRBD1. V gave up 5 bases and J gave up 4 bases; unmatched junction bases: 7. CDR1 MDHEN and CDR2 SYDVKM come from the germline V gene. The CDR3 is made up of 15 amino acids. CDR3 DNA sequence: TGTGCCAGCAGTCCCCGACAGGGGGCCGGCTATGGCTACACCTTC. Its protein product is CASSPRQGAGYGYTF.

CDR3 coding DNA: TGTGCCATCAGTGGGACAGGGGACGGGAGCACTGAAGCTTTCTTT. It translates to CAISGTGDGSTEAFF. J is TRBJ1-1 and V is TRBV10-3, with 9 bases that match TRBD1. The CDR3 contains 15 residues. The trim removed 4 bases at V and 4 bases at J, leaving 7 bases unmatched. CDR1 ENHRY and CDR2 SYGVKD come from the germline V gene.